This entry lists 32 T cell receptor beta chains sequenced from one sample in a study of blood T cell repertoires in COVID-19. Data came from immunoSEQ multiplex PCR; TCRdb stores just in-frame clones and leaves some out. The sample carries approximately 450,000 clones, about 85% recorded once. The sequenced sample consisted of PBMCs or T cells enriched from blood (not recorded which). The receptors were gathered from a woman aged 18-30 years with acute COVID-19.

This clone was counted a single time. The chain combines TRBV28 with TRBJ2-7, with 8 bases fitting TRBD2. This CDR3 has 16 residues. J gave up 3 bases and V 2 bases, and 9 bases lay outside the gene matches. Germline values: CDR1 MDHEN, CDR2 SYDVKM. In DNA form, the CDR3 reads TGTGCCAGCAGTTTAGGGACTAGTTGGGGAGTCTACGAGCAGTACTTC. Its protein product is CASSLGTSWGVYEQYF.

This chain links TRBV7-9 with TRBJ1-1; 8 positions match TRBD1. Losses at the gene ends were 1 base for V and 4 bases for J; bases not matched to a gene: 2. CDR3 length: 14 amino acids. The V gene's germline CDR1 is SEHNR and CDR2 FQNEAQ (reference sequence). As DNA, the CDR3 is TGTGCCAGCAGCTTAGAACAGGGGGGCACTGAAGCTTTCTTT. It yields the protein CASSLEQGGTEAFF.

CDR3 protein: CASSLASGNTIYF. CDR3 DNA sequence: TGTGCCAGCAGCTTAGCCTCTGGAAACACCATATATTTT. The rearrangement joins TRBV5-6 to TRBJ1-3; D is ambiguous. This CDR3 contains 13 residues. CDR1 is SGHDT and CDR2 is YYEEEE in the germline V gene. Trimming removed 2 bases from V and 0 bases from J, with 3 bases in between.

J is TRBJ2-7 and V is TRBV10-3; 7 nucleotides line up with TRBD2. The trim removed 0 bases at V and 4 bases at J, leaving 12 bases unmatched. The germline CDR1 and CDR2 sequences are ENHRY and SYGVKD. The CDR3 length is 17 residues. CDR3 in amino acids: CAISESGIGGSKYEQYF. The CDR3 bases are TGTGCCATCAGTGAGTCGGGGATAGGCGGGAGCAAGTACGAGCAGTACTTC.

This clone is a singleton in its sample. The CDR3 DNA sequence: TGTGCCAGCAGCCCCCCTAGAGATGAGCAGTTCTTC. Residues: CASSPPRDEQFF. The J gene is TRBJ2-1, the V gene TRBV9; D ambiguous. The germline CDR1 and CDR2 sequences are SGDLS and YYNGEE. There are 12 residues in the CDR3. Trimming removed 4 bases from V and 8 bases from J, with 10 bases in between.

V is TRBV12-3 or TRBV12-4 and J is TRBJ2-7; D gene unclear. The CDR3 is 13 residues long. V was clipped by 4 bases and J by 2 bases, with 9 bases between them. The chain's CDR3 is CASSSRQTYEQYF. DNA of the CDR3: TGTGCCAGCAGTTCTCGACAAACCTACGAGCAGTACTTC.

The chain employs TRBV7-2 and TRBJ2-5; a weak D match, TRBD2 (5 bases). Trimming took off 5 bases at V and 4 bases at J, with 17 bases between the two ends. The CDR3 runs to 15 residues. Germline CDR1 SGHTA, CDR2 FQGNSA. The CDR3 here is CASSIYKDWGETQYF. DNA for the CDR3: TGTGCCAGCAGCATCTACAAGGACTGGGGAGAGACCCAGTACTTC.

V is TRBV5-4 and J is TRBJ2-3; D is perhaps TRBD2 (5 bases). V was shortened by 1 base and J by 3 bases, with 6 bases between the two germline ends. The CDR3 spans 13 residues. The germline V gene encodes CDR1 SGHNT and CDR2 YYREEE (reference sequence). CDR3 amino acids: CASSLRRTDTQYF. The CDR3 DNA reads as TGTGCCAGCAGCTTGAGGAGGACAGATACGCAGTATTTT.

The chain uses TRBV5-4 and TRBJ2-5, with 9 positions matching TRBD1. After removal of 4 bases from V and 4 bases from J, the junction contained 11 bases not matched to a gene. This CDR3 has 16 residues. Germline V gives CDR1 SGHNT, CDR2 YYREEE (reference sequence). In nucleotides, the CDR3 is TGTGCCAGCAGCCCAACTCCGGGACAGGGAGGAGAGACCCAGTACTTC. As protein: CASSPTPGQGGETQYF.

V is TRBV30 and J is TRBJ1-6; 7 nucleotides line up with TRBD1. The CDR3 runs 17 residues. The germline V gene has CDR1 GTSNPN and CDR2 SVGIG (reference sequence). The V segment lost 1 base and the J segment 13 bases; nucleotides outside the gene matches: 19. Here the CDR3 DNA reads TGTGCCTGGAGTGATAGGACAGGATCTACCTCCTTAATTCCCCTCCACTTT. Amino acid sequence: CAWSDRTGSTSLIPLHF.

Here the CDR3 reads CASSLPGYNEKLFF. As DNA, the CDR3 is TGTGCCAGCAGCCTTCCGGGGTATAATGAAAAACTGTTTTTT. The chain recombines TRBV6-6 with TRBJ1-4; no clear D. Germline CDR1 and CDR2: MNHNY and SVGAGI (reference sequence). V gave up 6 bases and J gave up 4 bases, with 12 bases separating them. The CDR3 is 14 residues long.

J is TRBJ1-6 and V is TRBV11-2; no definite D call. CDR1 is SGHAT and CDR2 is FQNNGV in the germline V gene. The CDR3 contains 14 residues. Trimming pared 5 bases from V and 0 bases from J, leaving 5 bases between. CDR3 in DNA: TGTGCCAGCAGCCTGAGCTCCTATAATTCACCCCTCCACTTT. It is translated as CASSLSSYNSPLHF.

V and J are TRBV29-1 and TRBJ1-1, with a weak D call TRBD1 (6 bases). This CDR3 is 11 amino acids long. V was trimmed by 7 bases and J by 8 bases, leaving 14 bases between them. The germline CDR1 and CDR2 sequences are SQVTM and ANQGSEA. CDR3 coding DNA: TGCAGCGCGATCCAACAGGGAGAAGCTTTCTTT. Residues: CSAIQQGEAFF.

This clone came up once. The chain uses TRBV28 and TRBJ1-3, with 7 bases aligning to TRBD1. V shed 4 bases and J 0 bases; nucleotides not matched to a gene: 6. Germline CDR1 and CDR2: MDHEN and SYDVKM. The CDR3 spans 16 residues. The CDR3 sequence: CASSSRQGISGNTIYF. CDR3 DNA: TGTGCCAGCAGTTCTCGACAGGGAATCTCTGGAAACACCATATATTTT.

The V call is TRBV5-4, the J call TRBJ2-1; maybe TRBD2 (5 bases). CDR3 length: 15 residues. In germline, CDR1 is SGHNT, CDR2 YYREEE (reference sequence). V dropped 1 base and J dropped 0 bases, with 8 bases sitting between them. CDR3 bases: TGTGCCAGCAGCTTGCCTGGAGGCTCCTACAATGAGCAGTTCTTC. This encodes CASSLPGGSYNEQFF.

The rearrangement joins TRBV5-6 to TRBJ1-3; D unclear. The CDR3 totals 14 residues. Germline V gene sequence: CDR1 SGHDT, CDR2 YYEEEE. Trimming took 3 bases from V and 0 from J, leaving 7 bases between them. The CDR3 bases are TGTGCCAGCAGCTCCAGGATCTCTGGAAACACCATATATTTT. Translating it yields CASSSRISGNTIYF.

The chain has TRBV5-8 and TRBJ1-2, with 11 bases aligning to TRBD1. J gave up 7 bases and V 4 bases, and 12 bases lay outside the gene matches. Germline CDR1 is SGHTS and CDR2 is YDEGEE. CDR3 length: 16 residues. Here the CDR3 reads CASSKGQGAGVLGYTF. CDR3 DNA sequence: TGTGCCAGCAGCAAAGGACAGGGGGCCGGAGTTCTTGGCTACACCTTC.

This CDR3 reads CASSLGGGGNQPQHF. Here the CDR3 DNA reads TGTGCCAGCAGCCTTGGTGGCGGGGGCAATCAGCCCCAGCATTTT. The chain is built from TRBV9 and TRBJ1-5; no firm D call. The germline V gene encodes CDR1 SGDLS and CDR2 YYNGEE. V lost 4 bases and J lost 2, with 13 bases in between. CDR3 length: 15 amino acids.

V is TRBV15 and J is TRBJ1-4, with D tentatively TRBD1 (6 bases). With 1 base removed from V and 5 bases from J, the gap between germline ends came to 8 bases. Germline CDR1 is LNHNV and CDR2 is YYDKDF (reference sequence). The CDR3 loop spans 14 amino acids. The CDR3 region has the DNA TGTGCCACCAGCAGAGGTCAGGGGAATGAAAAACTGTTTTTT. As protein: CATSRGQGNEKLFF.

The chain has TRBV7-9 and TRBJ2-1, with 11 positions matching TRBD2. CDR3 length equals 16 residues. Trimming at V came to 5 bases and at J to 5 bases, leaving 8 bases not matched to a gene. Germline loops: CDR1 SEHNR, CDR2 FQNEAQ (reference sequence). DNA of the CDR3: TGTGCCAGCAGCCTTTTCGGGACTAGCGGAAACAATGAGCAGTTCTTC. It codes for CASSLFGTSGNNEQFF.

The chain employs TRBV15 and TRBJ2-7; 11 bases line up with TRBD2. Unmatched junction bases numbered 5, after V lost 1 base and J lost 6 bases. The CDR3 is 15 amino acids. Germline loops: CDR1 LNHNV, CDR2 YYDKDF (reference sequence). The CDR3 DNA reads TGTGCCACCAGCAGAGGCAGACTAGCGGGACTCGAGCAGTACTTC. Encoded protein: CATSRGRLAGLEQYF.

V and J are TRBV7-8 and TRBJ2-2; D gene unclear. The CDR3 is 14 residues long. Germline CDR1 and CDR2: SGHVS and FQNEAQ. V was clipped by 5 bases and J by 7 bases, with 14 bases between them. The CDR3 region is CASSPSRVGGELFF. The CDR3 nucleotides read TGTGCCAGCAGCCCTAGTCGGGTCGGCGGGGAGCTGTTTTTT.

CDR3 amino acids: CASRFLGVYGYTF. The CDR3 DNA is TGTGCCAGCAGGTTTCTCGGGGTCTATGGCTACACCTTC. The gene calls are TRBV21-1 and TRBJ1-2. TRBV21-1 corresponds to a pseudogene. The CDR3 spans 13 residues.

J is TRBJ1-1 and V is TRBV15, with D possibly being TRBD1 (5 bases). CDR1 is LNHNV, CDR2 YYDKDF, per germline (reference sequence). The CDR3 sequence is 16 residues long. V gave up 0 bases and J gave up 1 base, with 12 bases separating them. CDR3 amino acids: CATSRELPGQNTEAFF. CDR3 DNA sequence: TGTGCCACCAGCAGAGAGTTACCCGGACAGAACACTGAAGCTTTCTTT.

J is TRBJ2-3 and V is TRBV7-6, with 13 bases lining up with TRBD2. J gave up 2 bases and V 5 bases, and 7 bases lay outside the gene matches. CDR1 is SGHVS, CDR2 FNYEAQ, per germline. The CDR3 sequence is 17 residues long. The CDR3 DNA follows: TGTGCCAGCAGCCGAACTAGCGGGGGGGCCTTCACAGATACGCAGTATTTT. This translates into CASSRTSGGAFTDTQYF.

This clone was counted once. The chain is built from TRBV7-8 and TRBJ2-1; the match to TRBD2 covers 10 bases. The CDR3 runs to 16 residues. Germline-derived CDR1 and CDR2 are SGHVS and FQNEAQ. Trimming removed 1 base from V and 8 bases from J; junction bases left unmatched: 8. The CDR3: CASSLVQLAGVHEQFF. The DNA of the CDR3 is TGTGCCAGCAGCTTAGTTCAGCTAGCGGGAGTACATGAGCAGTTCTTC.

The rearrangement joins TRBV30 to TRBJ1-4; TRBD1 matches at 8 bases. Germline V gene lookup returns CDR1 GTSNPN and CDR2 SVGIG (reference sequence). There are 17 residues in the CDR3. V trimming: 4 bases; J trimming: 3 bases; junction bases outside the gene matches: 13. CDR3 coding DNA: TGTGCCTGGACGGGACAGGCAGCTTTTGCGCCTAATGAAAAACTGTTTTTT. Translating it yields CAWTGQAAFAPNEKLFF.

This clone showed up just once. V is TRBV28 and J is TRBJ1-3; D gene uncertain. Germline V lookup: CDR1 MDHEN, CDR2 SYDVKM. The germline V and J ends were trimmed by 3 bases and 3 bases, with 9 bases remaining between them. CDR3 size: 14 residues. This CDR3 reads CASSFAVFGNTIYF. The DNA for the CDR3 is TGTGCCAGCAGTTTCGCGGTGTTTGGAAACACCATATATTTT.

The chain has TRBV9 and TRBJ1-2; D is uncertain. The germline V gene has CDR1 SGDLS and CDR2 YYNGEE. CDR3 size: 13 residues. The V and J ends lost 0 bases and 4 bases respectively, with 7 bases between them. CDR3 bases: TGTGCCAGCAGCGTAGGAAAAGCCTATGGCTACACCTTC. The encoded protein is CASSVGKAYGYTF.

This chain links TRBV7-6 with TRBJ2-7; TRBD1 agrees at 7 bases. This CDR3 contains 16 residues. The J segment lost 3 bases and the V segment lost 5 bases, leaving 13 bases of the junction unmatched. Germline values: CDR1 SGHVS, CDR2 FNYEAQ. CDR3 sequence: CASSLTTGSVFYEQYF. As DNA, the CDR3 is TGTGCCAGCAGCCTAACGACAGGGTCTGTTTTCTACGAGCAGTACTTC.

V usage is TRBV28 and J usage is TRBJ1-1; 10 nucleotides match TRBD1. Losses at the gene ends were 6 bases for V and 5 bases for J; bases not matched to a gene: 6. Per germline, CDR1 MDHEN and CDR2 SYDVKM. The CDR3 runs 14 residues. The CDR3 is CASSSTGGTTEAFF. The CDR3, as DNA: TGTGCCAGCAGCTCGACAGGGGGCACGACTGAAGCTTTCTTT.

The V gene is TRBV19, the J gene TRBJ2-1; 9 bases line up with TRBD2. Per the germline V gene, CDR1 is LNHDA and CDR2 is SQIVND (reference sequence). J lost 5 bases, V lost 4 bases, and 9 bases had no gene match. The CDR3 totals 16 residues. CDR3 in amino acids: CASSRVRKRGDNEQFF. The CDR3 nucleotides read TGTGCCAGTAGTAGGGTGCGGAAGCGGGGGGACAATGAGCAGTTCTTC.